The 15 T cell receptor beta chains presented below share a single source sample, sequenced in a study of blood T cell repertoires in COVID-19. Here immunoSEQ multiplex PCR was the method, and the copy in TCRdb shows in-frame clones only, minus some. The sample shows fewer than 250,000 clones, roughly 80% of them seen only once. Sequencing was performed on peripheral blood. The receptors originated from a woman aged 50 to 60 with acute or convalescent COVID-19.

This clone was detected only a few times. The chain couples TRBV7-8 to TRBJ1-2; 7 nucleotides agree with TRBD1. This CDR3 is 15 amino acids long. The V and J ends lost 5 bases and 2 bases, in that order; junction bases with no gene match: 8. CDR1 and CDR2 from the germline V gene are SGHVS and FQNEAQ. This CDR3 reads CASSPWDRLNYGYTF. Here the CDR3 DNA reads TGTGCCAGCAGCCCATGGGACAGACTCAACTATGGCTACACCTTC.

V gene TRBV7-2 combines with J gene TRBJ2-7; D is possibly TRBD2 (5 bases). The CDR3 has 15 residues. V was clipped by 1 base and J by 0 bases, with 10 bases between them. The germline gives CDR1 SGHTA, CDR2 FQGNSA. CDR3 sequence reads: CASSLGSGSSYEQYF. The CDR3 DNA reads TGTGCCAGCAGCTTAGGGAGCGGTAGCTCCTACGAGCAGTACTTC.

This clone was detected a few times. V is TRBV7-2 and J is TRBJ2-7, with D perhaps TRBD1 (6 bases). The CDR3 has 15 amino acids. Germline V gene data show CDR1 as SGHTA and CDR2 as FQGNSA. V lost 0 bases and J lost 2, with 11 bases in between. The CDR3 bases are TGTGCCAGCAGCTTAGCCCAGGGGTTGCCCTACGAGCAGTACTTC. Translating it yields CASSLAQGLPYEQYF.

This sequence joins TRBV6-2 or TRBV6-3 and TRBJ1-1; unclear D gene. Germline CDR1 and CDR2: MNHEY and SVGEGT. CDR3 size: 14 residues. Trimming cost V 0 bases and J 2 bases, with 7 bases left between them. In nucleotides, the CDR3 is TGTGCCAGCAGTTACTCCTGGCCCAACACTGAAGCTTTCTTT. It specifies CASSYSWPNTEAFF.

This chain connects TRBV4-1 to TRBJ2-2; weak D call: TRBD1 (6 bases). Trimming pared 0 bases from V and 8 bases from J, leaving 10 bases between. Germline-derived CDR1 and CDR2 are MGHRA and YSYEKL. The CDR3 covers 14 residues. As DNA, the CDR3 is TGCGCCAGCAGCCAAGAAAAGGGGGAAGGGGAGCTGTTTTTT. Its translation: CASSQEKGEGELFF.

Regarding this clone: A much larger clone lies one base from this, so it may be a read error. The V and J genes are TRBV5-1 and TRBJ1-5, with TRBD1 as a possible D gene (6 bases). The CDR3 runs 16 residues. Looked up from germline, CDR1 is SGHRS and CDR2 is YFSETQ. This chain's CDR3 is CARSLGGGGGNQPQHF. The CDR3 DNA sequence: TGCGCCCGCAGCTTGGGGGGCGGAGGGGGCAATCAGCCCCAGCATTTT.

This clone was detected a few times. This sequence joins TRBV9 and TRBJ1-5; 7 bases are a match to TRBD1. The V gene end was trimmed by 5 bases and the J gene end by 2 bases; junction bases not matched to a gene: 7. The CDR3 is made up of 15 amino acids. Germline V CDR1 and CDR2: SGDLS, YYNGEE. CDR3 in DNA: TGTGCCAGCAGTGAAGGGGGCGGGGGCAATCAGCCCCAGCATTTT. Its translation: CASSEGGGGNQPQHF.

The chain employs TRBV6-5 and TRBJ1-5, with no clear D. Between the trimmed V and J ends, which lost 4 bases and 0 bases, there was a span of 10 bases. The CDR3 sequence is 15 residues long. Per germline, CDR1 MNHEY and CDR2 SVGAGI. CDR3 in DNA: TGTGCCAGCAGTTTGACGGGTTATAGCAATCAGCCCCAGCATTTT. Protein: CASSLTGYSNQPQHF.

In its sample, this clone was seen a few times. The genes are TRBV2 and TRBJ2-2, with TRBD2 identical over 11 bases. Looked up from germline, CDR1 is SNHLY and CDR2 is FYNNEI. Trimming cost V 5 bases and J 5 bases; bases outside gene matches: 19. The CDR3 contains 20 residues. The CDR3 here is CASSPEGVWTSGWGTGELFF. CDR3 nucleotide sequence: TGTGCCAGCAGTCCTGAAGGGGTTTGGACTAGCGGGTGGGGGACCGGGGAGCTGTTTTTT.

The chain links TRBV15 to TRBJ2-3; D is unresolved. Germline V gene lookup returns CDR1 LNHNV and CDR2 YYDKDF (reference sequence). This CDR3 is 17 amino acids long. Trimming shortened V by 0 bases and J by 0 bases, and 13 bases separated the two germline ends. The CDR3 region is CATSRDLSAASTDTQYF. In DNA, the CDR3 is TGTGCCACCAGCAGAGATCTGAGCGCCGCTAGCACAGATACGCAGTATTTT.

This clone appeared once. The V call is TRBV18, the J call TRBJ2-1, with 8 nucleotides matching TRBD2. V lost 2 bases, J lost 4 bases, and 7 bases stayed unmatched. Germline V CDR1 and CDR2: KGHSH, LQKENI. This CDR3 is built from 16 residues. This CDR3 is CASSPMIAGRYNEQFF. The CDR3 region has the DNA TGTGCCAGCTCACCAATGATAGCGGGACGGTACAATGAGCAGTTCTTC.

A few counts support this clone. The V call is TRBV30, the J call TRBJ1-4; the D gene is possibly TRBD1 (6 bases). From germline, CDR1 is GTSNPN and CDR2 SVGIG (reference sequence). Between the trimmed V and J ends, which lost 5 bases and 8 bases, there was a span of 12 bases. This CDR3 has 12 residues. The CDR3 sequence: CAWSGVDEKLFF. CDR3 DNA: TGTGCCTGGTCAGGGGTAGACGAAAAACTGTTTTTT.

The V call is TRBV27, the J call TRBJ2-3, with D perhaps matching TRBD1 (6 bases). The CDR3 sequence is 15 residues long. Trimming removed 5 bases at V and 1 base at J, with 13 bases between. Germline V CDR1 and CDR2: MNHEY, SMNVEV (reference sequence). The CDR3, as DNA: TGTGCCAGCAGTCGCGACAGGCTCGGCACAGATACGCAGTATTTT. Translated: CASSRDRLGTDTQYF.

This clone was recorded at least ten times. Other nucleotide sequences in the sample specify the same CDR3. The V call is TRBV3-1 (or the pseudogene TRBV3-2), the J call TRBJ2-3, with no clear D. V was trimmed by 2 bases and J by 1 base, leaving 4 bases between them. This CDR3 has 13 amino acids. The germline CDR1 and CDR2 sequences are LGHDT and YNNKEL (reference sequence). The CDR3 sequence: CASSQLGTDTQYF. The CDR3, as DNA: TGTGCCAGCAGCCAACTCGGCACAGATACGCAGTATTTT.

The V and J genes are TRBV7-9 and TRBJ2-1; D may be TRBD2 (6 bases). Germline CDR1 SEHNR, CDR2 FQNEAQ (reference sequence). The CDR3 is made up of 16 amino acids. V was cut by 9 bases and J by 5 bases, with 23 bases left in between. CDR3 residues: CASRKVGGGNHNEQFF. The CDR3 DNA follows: TGTGCCAGTAGGAAGGTTGGGGGAGGTAACCACAATGAGCAGTTCTTC.